The 32 T cell receptor beta chains given below trace back to one sample, sequenced in a study of cytotoxic CD8 clonotypes in ibrutinib-treated CLL. Repertoires were generated with immunoSEQ multiplex PCR, while TCRdb's copy carries only in-frame clones and drops some. This repertoire shows about 160,000 clones, about 80% found once; its top ten account for over 2%. The sample here was PBMCs, taken after 12 months of ibrutinib treatment. These receptor sequences come from a human donor with chronic lymphocytic leukemia.

The rearrangement links TRBV18 to TRBJ2-3; 11 bases line up with TRBD2. In germline, CDR1 is KGHSH, CDR2 LQKENI. V shed 3 bases and J 2 bases; nucleotides not matched to a gene: 16. This CDR3 contains 20 residues. For the CDR3, the DNA is TGTGCCAGCTCACCCATACATCTAGCGGGAGGTTTTCTGAACACAGATACGCAGTATTTT. Protein sequence: CASSPIHLAGGFLNTDTQYF.

This clone was recorded only once. The chain joins TRBV6-5 to TRBJ1-2; D possibly corresponds to TRBD1 (6 bases). With 6 bases removed from V and 6 bases from J, the gap between germline ends came to 17 bases. The CDR3 length is 14 residues. The germline V gene encodes CDR1 MNHEY and CDR2 SVGAGI. The CDR3 DNA reads TGTGCCAGCAGCGGGGTCGGGGGGCTAGATGGCTACACCTTC. Residues: CASSGVGGLDGYTF.

The chain's CDR3 is CASSPATPAADTQYF. The CDR3 DNA reads TGTGCCAGCAGCCCCGCCACCCCTGCGGCAGATACGCAGTATTTT. V gene TRBV7-9 combines with J gene TRBJ2-3; D remains unclear. This CDR3 is built from 15 residues. The germline V gene has CDR1 SEHNR and CDR2 FQNEAQ (reference sequence). Trimming removed 5 bases at V and 4 bases at J, with 16 bases between.

The rearrangement links TRBV7-8 to TRBJ2-7, with 8 bases aligning to TRBD1. CDR1 and CDR2 (germline): SGHVS, FQNEAQ. The V and J ends lost 1 base and 3 bases, in that order; junction bases with no gene match: 11. The CDR3 sequence is 17 residues long. In nucleotides, the CDR3 is TGTGCCAGCAGCTTAGTCATCAGGGGGCTATTAGGCTACGAGCAGTACTTC. This translates into CASSLVIRGLLGYEQYF.

J is TRBJ2-7 and V is TRBV5-1; 7 bases fit TRBD1. Unmatched junction bases numbered 13, after V lost 1 base and J lost 6 bases. Germline CDR1 SGHRS, CDR2 YFSETQ. The CDR3 is made up of 16 amino acids. CDR3 sequence: CASSLFSPDTGAEQYF. The CDR3 bases are TGCGCCAGCAGCTTGTTCTCGCCGGACACAGGGGCCGAGCAGTACTTC. The variable domain in full, completed from reference TRBV5-1 and TRBJ2-7, reads KAGVTQTPRYLIKTRGQQVTLSCSPISGHRSVSWYQQTPGQGLQFLFEYFSETQRNKGNFPGRFSGRQFSNSRSEMNVSTLELGDSALYLCASSLFSPDTGAEQYFGPGTRLTVT.

CDR3 sequence (DNA): TGCAGCGTTGAGGGTGCCGGGGCGTCGCAGTATTTT. This gives the protein CSVEGAGASQYF. This chain joins TRBV29-1 and TRBJ2-3; tentatively, D is TRBD1 or TRBD2 (5 bases each). The germline V and J ends were trimmed by 3 bases and 10 bases, with 14 bases remaining between them. The CDR3 is 12 residues long. Germline V CDR1 and CDR2: SQVTM, ANQGSEA.

The chain is built from TRBV4-3 and TRBJ2-1, with 10 positions matching TRBD2. Germline V gives CDR1 LGHNA, CDR2 YSLEER. This CDR3 spans 15 amino acids. V lost 5 bases to trimming and J lost 6 bases; unmatched junction nucleotides: 7. The DNA for the CDR3 is TGCGCCAGCAGCAAGGGTAGCGGGGGGTTCAATGAGCAGTTCTTC. Translating gives CASSKGSGGFNEQFF.

In the case of this clone: Additional DNA sequences in this sample encode the identical CDR3. This rearrangement joins TRBV18 to TRBJ2-7; 8 nucleotides agree with TRBD2. Trimming removed 3 bases from V and 5 bases from J; junction bases left unmatched: 0. The CDR3 loop spans 12 amino acids. Per the germline V gene, CDR1 is KGHSH and CDR2 is LQKENI. This CDR3 reads CASSPSGDEQYF. CDR3 sequence (DNA): TGTGCCAGCTCACCTAGCGGGGACGAGCAGTACTTC.

This clone was picked up a small number of times. The rearrangement joins TRBV2 to TRBJ1-5; perhaps TRBD1 as D (6 bases). Per germline, CDR1 SNHLY and CDR2 FYNNEI. The CDR3 has 13 amino acids. V was shortened by 5 bases and J by 3 bases, with 8 bases between the two germline ends. The CDR3, as DNA: TGTGCCAGCAGTAGACAGGTCAATCAGCCCCAGCATTTT. Protein product: CASSRQVNQPQHF. The whole variable domain, remainder taken from reference TRBV2 and TRBJ1-5, is EPEVTQTPSHQVTQMGQEVILRCVPISNHLYFYWYRQILGQKVEFLVSFYNNEISEKSEIFDDQFSVERPDGSNFTLKIRSTKLEDSAMYFCASSRQVNQPQHFGDGTRLSIL.

The rearrangement uses TRBV2 and TRBJ1-1; D perhaps matches TRBD1 (6 bases). Trimming removed 8 bases from V and 3 bases from J, with 16 bases in between. The CDR3 sequence is 14 residues long. The germline V gene encodes CDR1 SNHLY and CDR2 FYNNEI. The CDR3 DNA reads as TGTGCCAGCTTCTTCCAACAGGGCCACACTGAAGCTTTCTTT. Its protein is CASFFQQGHTEAFF. Combining the CDR3 with reference TRBV2 and TRBJ1-1 gives the whole variable domain EPEVTQTPSHQVTQMGQEVILRCVPISNHLYFYWYRQILGQKVEFLVSFYNNEISEKSEIFDDQFSVERPDGSNFTLKIRSTKLEDSAMYFCASFFQQGHTEAFFGQGTRLTVV.

The J gene is TRBJ2-2, the V gene TRBV6-6, with D maybe TRBD1 (8 bases). Germline V gives CDR1 MNHNY, CDR2 SVGAGI (reference sequence). This CDR3 spans 15 amino acids. The V and J ends lost 5 bases and 5 bases respectively, with 15 bases between them. This CDR3 reads CASSRTGRGTGELFF. CDR3 nucleotide sequence: TGTGCCAGCAGTCGGACAGGGAGGGGAACCGGGGAGCTGTTTTTT.

This clone appeared once. The chain links TRBV7-2 to TRBJ2-5; 9 bases match TRBD2. The V segment lost 3 bases and the J segment 4 bases; nucleotides outside the gene matches: 6. CDR1 is SGHTA and CDR2 is FQGNSA in the germline V gene. The CDR3 totals 15 residues. The CDR3 is CASSFGLAGRETQYF. The CDR3 DNA follows: TGTGCCAGCAGCTTCGGGCTAGCGGGACGAGAGACCCAGTACTTC.

The J gene is TRBJ2-6, the V gene TRBV7-9, with D perhaps matching TRBD1 (5 bases). Per germline, CDR1 SEHNR and CDR2 FQNEAQ (reference sequence). Trimming cost V 4 bases and J 0 bases, with 13 bases left between them. The CDR3 consists of 17 residues. CDR3 in DNA: TGTGCCAGCAGCTCCGTGGGGCGTCCCTCTGGGGCCAACGTCCTGACTTTC. This gives the protein CASSSVGRPSGANVLTF. The full variable domain, rest sourced from reference TRBV7-9 and TRBJ2-6, is DTGVSQNPRHKITKRGQNVTFRCDPISEHNRLYWYRQTLGQGPEFLTYFQNEAQLEKSRLLSDRFSAERPKGSFSTLEIQRTEQGDSAMYLCASSSVGRPSGANVLTFGAGSRLTVL.

This chain links TRBV4-1 with TRBJ2-5; no firm D call. The CDR3 contains 13 residues. V shed 1 base and J shed 5 bases, with 8 bases lying between them. The germline V gene encodes CDR1 MGHRA and CDR2 YSYEKL. Here the CDR3 DNA reads TGCGCCAGCAGCCAAGGAGCTACGGAGACCCAGTACTTC. This sequence encodes CASSQGATETQYF.

Only a few counts were recorded for this clone. The chain combines TRBV14 with TRBJ1-1; D is possibly TRBD1 (6 bases). The V end lost 1 base, the J end lost 1 base, and 16 bases lay between the germline ends. The CDR3 totals 17 residues. The germline CDR1 and CDR2 sequences are SGHDN and FVKESK. The CDR3 nucleotides are TGTGCCAGCAGCCAAGCCTGGGGGGGGCGGCGGAACACTGAAGCTTTCTTT. Translated, it gives CASSQAWGGRRNTEAFF.

The chain has TRBV6-1 and TRBJ1-2; the match to TRBD1 covers 7 bases. V was clipped by 2 bases and J by 12 bases; unmatched bases: 9. CDR1 and CDR2 (germline): MNHNS, SASEGT. This CDR3 is built from 13 residues. The CDR3 reads CASSESTGVSHTF. The CDR3 DNA follows: TGTGCCAGCAGTGAATCCACAGGGGTGAGCCACACCTTC.

The V call is TRBV7-8, the J call TRBJ1-1, with a weak D call TRBD1 (5 bases). CDR3 size: 17 residues. Trimming removed 0 bases from V and 1 base from J, with 15 bases in between. Germline V gene sequence: CDR1 SGHVS, CDR2 FQNEAQ. This chain's CDR3 is CASSLANPGPRNTEAFF. DNA of the CDR3: TGTGCCAGCAGCTTAGCGAACCCGGGACCCAGGAACACTGAAGCTTTCTTT.

The rearrangement uses TRBV5-6 and TRBJ2-7; D is possibly TRBD1 or TRBD2 (6 bases each). CDR3 length: 14 amino acids. V lost 0 bases and J 7 bases, leaving 14 bases between the germline ends. Germline CDR1 reads SGHDT; CDR2 reads YYEEEE. The CDR3 nucleotides are TGTGCCAGCAGCTTGGGCCTGGGGGGCGGGGAGCAGTACTTC. Its translation: CASSLGLGGGEQYF.

The rearrangement uses TRBV18 and TRBJ2-6, with a tentative D call TRBD2 (5 bases). This CDR3 is built from 16 residues. V shed 3 bases and J shed 0 bases, with 9 bases lying between them. Germline loops: CDR1 KGHSH, CDR2 LQKENI. The CDR3 sequence: CASSPDWTSGANVLTF. As DNA, the CDR3 is TGTGCCAGCTCACCGGACTGGACCTCTGGGGCCAACGTCCTGACTTTC.

The rearrangement links TRBV6-1 to TRBJ1-1, with D perhaps matching TRBD1 (6 bases). CDR3 length: 14 amino acids. Germline CDR1 MNHNS, CDR2 SASEGT. V was shortened by 5 bases and J by 7 bases, with 17 bases between the two germline ends. CDR3 sequence reads: CASSIRDNEVEAFF. Here the CDR3 DNA reads TGTGCCAGCAGTATCCGGGACAATGAGGTTGAAGCTTTCTTT.

The chain uses TRBV6-5 and TRBJ2-3; maybe TRBD1 (5 bases). Germline V gives CDR1 MNHEY, CDR2 SVGAGI. V was shortened by 6 bases and J by 7 bases, with 8 bases between the two germline ends. The CDR3 totals 11 residues. The CDR3 reads CASSAGYTQYF. For the CDR3, the DNA is TGTGCCAGCAGCGCAGGGTATACGCAGTATTTT.

CDR3: CASRATSGSQDNEQFF. The CDR3, as DNA: TGTGCCAGCAGGGCGACTAGCGGGAGTCAAGACAATGAGCAGTTCTTC. The chain couples TRBV2 to TRBJ2-1; 12 nucleotides match TRBD2. CDR3 size: 16 residues. The V gene end was trimmed by 6 bases and the J gene end by 5 bases; junction bases not matched to a gene: 8. Germline CDR1 SNHLY, CDR2 FYNNEI.

This chain joins TRBV10-2 and TRBJ2-3; possibly TRBD1 or TRBD2 for D (5 bases each). Germline CDR1 reads WSHSY; CDR2 reads SAAADI. The V gene lost 5 bases and the J gene lost 4 bases, with 16 bases spanning the gap. This CDR3 is 15 amino acids long. In DNA, the CDR3 is TGCGCCAGCAGTAGTCGGGGAGTAGGGGCAGATACGCAGTATTTT. Protein: CASSSRGVGADTQYF.

This clone showed up just a few times. The CDR3 nucleotides are TGTGCCAGCAGCTCGTCTCACGGGGAGACCCAGTACTTC. The encoded protein is CASSSSHGETQYF. The V and J genes are TRBV5-6 and TRBJ2-5; the D is unclear. Germline V gene sequence: CDR1 SGHDT, CDR2 YYEEEE. V lost 3 bases and J lost 5, with 11 bases in between. The CDR3 is 13 amino acids.

The J gene is TRBJ1-2, the V gene TRBV28; 9 bases are a match to TRBD1. Germline V lookup: CDR1 MDHEN, CDR2 SYDVKM. The CDR3 is made up of 16 amino acids. Losses at the gene ends were 10 bases for V and 7 bases for J; bases not matched to a gene: 19. Here the CDR3 DNA reads TGTGCCACCCTTGACGACCGGGACAGGGAGGTCTCTGGCTACACCTTC. Translated: CATLDDRDREVSGYTF.

J is TRBJ2-7 and V is TRBV28, with TRBD2 matching 10 bases. There are 14 residues in the CDR3. Germline V lookup: CDR1 MDHEN, CDR2 SYDVKM. The V and J ends lost 8 bases and 6 bases, in that order; junction bases with no gene match: 10. The CDR3 region has the DNA TGTGCCAGCGGTTCCAGCGGGGGGGTTGTCGAGCAGTACTTC. Its protein product is CASGSSGGVVEQYF.

V gene TRBV27 combines with J gene TRBJ2-7, with 8 positions matching TRBD1. The CDR3 extends over 14 amino acids. After removal of 9 bases from V and 2 bases from J, the junction contained 9 bases not matched to a gene. CDR1 and CDR2 (germline): MNHEY, SMNVEV (reference sequence). The CDR3: CASTTRGPAYEQYF. CDR3 sequence (DNA): TGTGCCAGTACAACCAGGGGGCCAGCCTACGAGCAGTACTTC.

The V gene is TRBV7-9, the J gene TRBJ2-3; 7 nucleotides line up with TRBD1. With V trimmed by 5 bases and J by 0 bases, 8 bases remained unmatched. The CDR3 extends over 16 amino acids. The germline V gene encodes CDR1 SEHNR and CDR2 FQNEAQ (reference sequence). The CDR3 reads CASSPRGRGSTDTQYF. The CDR3 DNA reads TGTGCCAGCAGCCCAAGGGGGCGCGGGAGCACAGATACGCAGTATTTT.

The chain joins TRBV5-6 to TRBJ1-2; tentative D call: TRBD1 (5 bases). CDR3 length: 15 amino acids. CDR1 SGHDT and CDR2 YYEEEE come from the germline V gene. V gave up 10 bases and J gave up 3 bases, with 22 bases separating them. Here the CDR3 reads CAPGGGGLPDYGYTF. The CDR3, as DNA: TGTGCCCCGGGGGGGGGAGGACTCCCTGACTATGGCTACACCTTC.

The chain combines TRBV11-2 with TRBJ2-5, with no clear D. V was trimmed by 5 bases and J by 0 bases, leaving 10 bases between them. CDR3 size: 14 residues. Germline V gene data show CDR1 as SGHAT and CDR2 as FQNNGV. In DNA, the CDR3 is TGTGCCAGCAGCCTTAGACACGACCAAGAGACCCAGTACTTC. It is translated as CASSLRHDQETQYF.

This chain connects TRBV28 to TRBJ2-7; TRBD2 matches at 10 bases. The V gene's germline CDR1 is MDHEN and CDR2 SYDVKM. This CDR3 has 15 amino acids. V dropped 5 bases and J dropped 6; count of bases not matched to a gene: 10. For the CDR3, the DNA is TGTGCCAGCAGTGTGAGCGGGAGGGGGATGCGCGAGCAGTACTTC. It encodes CASSVSGRGMREQYF.

The chain uses TRBV28 and TRBJ1-2; D perhaps matches TRBD1 (5 bases). The CDR3 length is 15 residues. Trimming removed 4 bases from V and 3 bases from J, with 15 bases in between. Germline CDR1 is MDHEN and CDR2 is SYDVKM. CDR3 sequence reads: CASSYEFGRDYGYTF. The CDR3, as DNA: TGTGCCAGCAGTTACGAATTTGGCAGGGACTATGGCTACACCTTC.